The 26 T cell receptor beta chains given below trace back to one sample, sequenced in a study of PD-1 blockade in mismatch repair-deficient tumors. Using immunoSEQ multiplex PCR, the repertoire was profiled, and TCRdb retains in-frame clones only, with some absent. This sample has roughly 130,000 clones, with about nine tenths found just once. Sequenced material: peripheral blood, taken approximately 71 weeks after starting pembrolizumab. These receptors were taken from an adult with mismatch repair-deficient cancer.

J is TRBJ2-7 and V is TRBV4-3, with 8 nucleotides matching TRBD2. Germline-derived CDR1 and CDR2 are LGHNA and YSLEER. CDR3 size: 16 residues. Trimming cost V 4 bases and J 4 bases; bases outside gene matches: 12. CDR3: CASSLRRAGEGYEQYF. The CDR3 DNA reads TGCGCCAGCAGCCTCCGCCGAGCGGGAGAGGGTTACGAGCAGTACTTC.

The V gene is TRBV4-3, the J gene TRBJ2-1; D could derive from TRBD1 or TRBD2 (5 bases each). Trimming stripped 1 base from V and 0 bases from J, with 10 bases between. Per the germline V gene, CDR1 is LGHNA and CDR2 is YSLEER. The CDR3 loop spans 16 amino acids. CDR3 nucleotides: TGCGCCAGCAGCCAAGGGGGCGGGCTCTCCTACAATGAGCAGTTCTTC. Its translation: CASSQGGGLSYNEQFF.

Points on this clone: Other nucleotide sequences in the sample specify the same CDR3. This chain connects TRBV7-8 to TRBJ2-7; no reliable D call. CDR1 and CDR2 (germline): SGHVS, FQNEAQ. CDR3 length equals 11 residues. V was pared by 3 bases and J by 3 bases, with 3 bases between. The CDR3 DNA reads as TGTGCCAGCAGCTTTAGCTACGAGCAGTACTTC. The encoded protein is CASSFSYEQYF.

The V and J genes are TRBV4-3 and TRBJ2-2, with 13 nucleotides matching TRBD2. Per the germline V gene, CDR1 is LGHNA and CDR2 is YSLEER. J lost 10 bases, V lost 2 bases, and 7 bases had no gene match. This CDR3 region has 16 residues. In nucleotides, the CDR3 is TGCGCCAGCAGCCAAATAGGACTAGCGGGAGCCGAGGAGCTGTTTTTT. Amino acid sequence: CASSQIGLAGAEELFF.

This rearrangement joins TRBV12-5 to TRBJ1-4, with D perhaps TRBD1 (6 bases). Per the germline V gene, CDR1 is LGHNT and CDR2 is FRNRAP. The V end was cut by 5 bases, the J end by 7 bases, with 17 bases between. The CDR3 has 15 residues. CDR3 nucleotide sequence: TGTGCTAGTGGTATATCAGGGGAGGCCACTGAAAAACTGTTTTTT. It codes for CASGISGEATEKLFF.

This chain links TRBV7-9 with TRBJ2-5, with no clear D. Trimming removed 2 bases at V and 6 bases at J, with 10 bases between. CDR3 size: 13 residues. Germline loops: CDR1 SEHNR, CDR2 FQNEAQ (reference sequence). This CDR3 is CASSLYERKTQYF. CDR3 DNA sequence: TGTGCCAGCAGCTTATATGAAAGAAAGACCCAGTACTTC.

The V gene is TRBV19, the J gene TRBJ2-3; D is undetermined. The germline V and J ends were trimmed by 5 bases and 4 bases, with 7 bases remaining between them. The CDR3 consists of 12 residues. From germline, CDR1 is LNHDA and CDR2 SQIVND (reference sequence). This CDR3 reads CASSVSSDTQYF. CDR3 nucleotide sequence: TGTGCCAGTAGTGTATCATCAGATACGCAGTATTTT.

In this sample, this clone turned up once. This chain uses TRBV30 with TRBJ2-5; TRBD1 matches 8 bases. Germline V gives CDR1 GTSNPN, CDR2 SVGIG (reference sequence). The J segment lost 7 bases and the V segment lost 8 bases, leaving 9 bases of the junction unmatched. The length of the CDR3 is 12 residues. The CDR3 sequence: CAGAGTGGTQYF. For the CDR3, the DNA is TGTGCCGGGGCCGGGACAGGCGGGACCCAGTACTTC.

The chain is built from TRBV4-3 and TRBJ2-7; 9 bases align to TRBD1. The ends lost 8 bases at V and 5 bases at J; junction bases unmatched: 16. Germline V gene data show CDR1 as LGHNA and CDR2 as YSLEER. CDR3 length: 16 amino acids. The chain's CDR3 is CASSQSSGTGINEQYF. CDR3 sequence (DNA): TGCGCCAGCTCCCAATCTTCTGGGACAGGGATCAACGAGCAGTACTTC.

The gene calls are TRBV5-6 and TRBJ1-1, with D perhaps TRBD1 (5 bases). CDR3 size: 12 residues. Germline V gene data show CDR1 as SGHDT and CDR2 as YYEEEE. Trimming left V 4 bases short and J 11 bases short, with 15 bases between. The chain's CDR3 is CASSDVGGGAFF. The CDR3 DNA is TGTGCCAGCAGCGACGTCGGCGGGGGTGCTTTCTTT.

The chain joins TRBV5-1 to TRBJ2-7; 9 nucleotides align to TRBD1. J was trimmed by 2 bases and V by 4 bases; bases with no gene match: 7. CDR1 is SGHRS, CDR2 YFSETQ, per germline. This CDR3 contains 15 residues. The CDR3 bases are TGCGCCAGCAGCCAGGGGACAGGGTCGACCTACGAGCAGTACTTC. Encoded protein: CASSQGTGSTYEQYF.

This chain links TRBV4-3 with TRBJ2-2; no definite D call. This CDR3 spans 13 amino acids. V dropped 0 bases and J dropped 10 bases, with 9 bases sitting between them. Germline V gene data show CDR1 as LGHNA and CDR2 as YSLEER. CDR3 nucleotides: TGCGCCAGCAGCCAAGATTCCCACTCGGAGCTGTTTTTT. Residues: CASSQDSHSELFF.

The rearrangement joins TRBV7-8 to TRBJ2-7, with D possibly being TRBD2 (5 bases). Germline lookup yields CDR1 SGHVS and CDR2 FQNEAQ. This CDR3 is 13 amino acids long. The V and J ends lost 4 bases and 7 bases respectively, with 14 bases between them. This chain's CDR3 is CASSSEAVGEQYF. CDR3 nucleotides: TGTGCCAGCAGCTCGGAGGCCGTGGGGGAGCAGTACTTC.

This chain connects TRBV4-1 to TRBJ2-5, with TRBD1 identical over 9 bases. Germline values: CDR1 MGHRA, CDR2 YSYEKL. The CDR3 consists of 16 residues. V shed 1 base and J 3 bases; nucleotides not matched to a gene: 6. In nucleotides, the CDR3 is TGCGCCAGCAGCCAAGTTTCCGGACAGGGGAAAGAGACCCAGTACTTC. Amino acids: CASSQVSGQGKETQYF.

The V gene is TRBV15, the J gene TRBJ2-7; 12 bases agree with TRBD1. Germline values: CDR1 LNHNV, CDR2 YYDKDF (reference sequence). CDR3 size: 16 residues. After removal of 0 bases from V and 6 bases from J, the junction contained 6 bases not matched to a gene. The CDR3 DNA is TGTGCCACCAGCAGAGACCCGGGACAGGGGGCCGGCGAGCAGTACTTC. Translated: CATSRDPGQGAGEQYF.

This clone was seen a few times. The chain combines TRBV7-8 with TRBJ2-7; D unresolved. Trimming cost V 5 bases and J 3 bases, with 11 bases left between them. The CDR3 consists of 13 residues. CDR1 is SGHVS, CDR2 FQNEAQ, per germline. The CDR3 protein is CASSAGYDYEQYF. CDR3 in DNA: TGTGCCAGCAGCGCTGGGTACGACTACGAGCAGTACTTC.

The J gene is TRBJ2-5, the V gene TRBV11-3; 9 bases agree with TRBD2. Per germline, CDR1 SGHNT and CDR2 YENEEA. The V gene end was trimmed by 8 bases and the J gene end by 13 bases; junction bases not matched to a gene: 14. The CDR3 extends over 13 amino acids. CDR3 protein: CASHRPADSGGYF. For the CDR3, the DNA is TGTGCCAGCCATAGGCCCGCCGATAGCGGGGGGTACTTC.

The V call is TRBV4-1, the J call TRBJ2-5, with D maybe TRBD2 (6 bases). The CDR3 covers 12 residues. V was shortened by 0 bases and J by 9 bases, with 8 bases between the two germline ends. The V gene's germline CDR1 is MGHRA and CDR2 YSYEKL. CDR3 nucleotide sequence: TGCGCCAGCAGCCAAGAATCGGGGGCCCAGTACTTC. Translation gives CASSQESGAQYF.

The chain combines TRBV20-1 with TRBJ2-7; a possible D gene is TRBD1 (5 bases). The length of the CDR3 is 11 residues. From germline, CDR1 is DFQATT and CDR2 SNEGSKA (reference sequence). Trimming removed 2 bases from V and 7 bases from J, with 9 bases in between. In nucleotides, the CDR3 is TGCAGTGCTAGAAGTAAGGGGGAGCAGTACTTC. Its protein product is CSARSKGEQYF.

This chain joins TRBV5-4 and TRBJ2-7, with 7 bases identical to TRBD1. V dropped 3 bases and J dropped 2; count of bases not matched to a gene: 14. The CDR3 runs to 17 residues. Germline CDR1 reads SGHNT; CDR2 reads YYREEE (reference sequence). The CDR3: CASSWGQKGRDPYEQYF. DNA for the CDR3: TGTGCCAGCAGCTGGGGACAGAAGGGGCGAGATCCCTACGAGCAGTACTTC.

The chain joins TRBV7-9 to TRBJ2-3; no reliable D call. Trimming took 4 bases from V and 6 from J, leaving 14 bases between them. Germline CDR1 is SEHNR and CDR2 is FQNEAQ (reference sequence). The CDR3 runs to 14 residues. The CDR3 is CASSSQLQVDTQYF. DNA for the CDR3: TGTGCCAGCAGCTCACAGCTGCAAGTGGATACGCAGTATTTT.

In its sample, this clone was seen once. As DNA, the CDR3 is TGTGCCAGCAGCCGACTAGCGGGACCGTCCTACGAGCAGTACTTC. Its protein product is CASSRLAGPSYEQYF. The V call is TRBV16, the J call TRBJ2-7; 11 bases fit TRBD2. This CDR3 has 15 residues. Trimming took 4 bases from V and 1 from J; bases not matched to a gene: 3. The germline CDR1 and CDR2 sequences are KGHSY and FQNENV.

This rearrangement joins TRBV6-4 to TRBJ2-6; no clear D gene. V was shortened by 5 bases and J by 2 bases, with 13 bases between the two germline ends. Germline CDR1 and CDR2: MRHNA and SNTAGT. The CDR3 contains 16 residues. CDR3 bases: TGTGCCAGCAGTTGGACGCAAGGGACTGGGGCCAACGTCCTGACTTTC. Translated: CASSWTQGTGANVLTF.

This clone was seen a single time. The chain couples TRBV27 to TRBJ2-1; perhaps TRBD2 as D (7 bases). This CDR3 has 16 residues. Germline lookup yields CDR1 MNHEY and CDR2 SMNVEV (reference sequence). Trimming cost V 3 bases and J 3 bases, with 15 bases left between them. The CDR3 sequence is CASSLSSGQIYNEQFF. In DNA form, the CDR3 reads TGTGCCAGCAGTTTGTCTAGCGGACAGATCTACAATGAGCAGTTCTTC.

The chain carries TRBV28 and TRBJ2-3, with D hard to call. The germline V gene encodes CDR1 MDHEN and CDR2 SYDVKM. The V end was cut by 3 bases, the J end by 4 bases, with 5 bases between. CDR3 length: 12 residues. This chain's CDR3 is CASSFQADTQYF. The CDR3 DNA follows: TGTGCCAGCAGTTTCCAGGCAGATACGCAGTATTTT.

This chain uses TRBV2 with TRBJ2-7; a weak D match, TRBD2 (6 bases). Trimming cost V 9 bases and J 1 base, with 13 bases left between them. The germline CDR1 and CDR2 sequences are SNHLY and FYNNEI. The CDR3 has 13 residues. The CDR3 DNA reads TGTGCCAGTCGGAGGGCCCCTTCCTACGAGCAGTACTTC. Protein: CASRRAPSYEQYF.